The clone carrying this T cell receptor (beta chain) has just one count. Its antigen is still unknown. Sequencing of TCR beta was undertaken in CD8+ and CD4+ T cells derived from blood. Negative isolation yielded CD4+ and CD8+ T cells, and FACS enriched TEMRA cells. The data were obtained in a study of CD8 T cells in Susac syndrome. In the study overall: Treatment at blood withdrawal was none, corticosteroids, or intravenous immunoglobulin alone in Susac syndrome patients. General study results and limits: The TCR sequencing and HLA analysis in the study involved a relatively small number of individuals, as the study acknowledged.

With random hexamers, roughly 0.45 to 1 ug RNA was reverse transcribed. TCRdb independently ran MiXCR on the immunoSEQ multiplex PCR reads; one entry per CDR3 protein. The sample has around 230,000 distinct CDR3 sequences, about 96% seen once. V lost 6 bases, J lost 10 bases, and 18 bases lay in between. There are 14 residues in the CDR3. Germline values: CDR1 MNHEY, CDR2 SVGAGI. Sequenced: CD4+ T cells from PBMCs. This TCR was recovered from a human donor with Susac syndrome. The chain is built from TRBV6-5 and TRBJ1-4; tentative D call: TRBD1 (5 bases). CDR3 sequence reads: CASSRRDLGVKLFF. DNA of the CDR3: TGTGCCAGCAGCCGCCGGGACCTAGGAGTAAAACTGTTTTTT.